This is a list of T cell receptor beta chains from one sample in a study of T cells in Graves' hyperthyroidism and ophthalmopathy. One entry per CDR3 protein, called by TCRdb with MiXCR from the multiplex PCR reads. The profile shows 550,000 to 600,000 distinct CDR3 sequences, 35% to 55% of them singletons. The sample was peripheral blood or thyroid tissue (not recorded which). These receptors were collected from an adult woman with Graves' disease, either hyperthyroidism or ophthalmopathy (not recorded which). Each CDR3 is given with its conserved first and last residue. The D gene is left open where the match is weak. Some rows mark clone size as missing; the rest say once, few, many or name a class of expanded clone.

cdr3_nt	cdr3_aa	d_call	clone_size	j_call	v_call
TGTGCCAGCAGCTTGCGAGAGCAGCGAGAAGAGACCCAGTACTTC	CASSLREQREETQYF	.	.	TRBJ2-5	TRBV11-2
TGTGCCAGCTCCGAGACAGGGCTAGACCACGAGCGGTACTTC	CASSETGLDHERYF	TRBD1	.	TRBJ2-7	TRBV18
TGTGCCATTAAGACAGGGGAGTTAGATACGCAGTATTTT	CAIKTGELDTQYF	TRBD1	few	TRBJ2-3	TRBV7-2
TGTGCCAGCAGCTTAACCCCAGATACGCAGTATTTT	CASSLTPDTQYF	.	.	TRBJ2-3	TRBV7-8
TGTGCCAGCAGCTTAGTTGGGGACCTCCCTGGGGCCAACGTCCTGACTTTC	CASSLVGDLPGANVLTF	.	.	TRBJ2-6	TRBV7-8
TGTGCCAGCAGCCAAGATTTAACCACTGAAGCTTTCTTT	CASSQDLTTEAFF	.	many	TRBJ1-1	TRBV3-1
TGTGCCATCAGTGAGTCCCGGACAGGCTCTAACGTTTCACCCCTCCACTTT	CAISESRTGSNVSPLHF	TRBD1	.	TRBJ1-6	TRBV10-3
TGTGCCAGCAGGGACAGGGGGAACACCGGGGAGCTGTTTTTT	CASRDRGNTGELFF	TRBD1	many	TRBJ2-2	TRBV12-3/TRBV12-4
TGTGCCAGCAGCTGGATCGGGACTAGCGGGGCTCTCTCCTACGAGCAGTACTTC	CASSWIGTSGALSYEQYF	TRBD2	many	TRBJ2-7	TRBV7-8
TGTGCCAGCAGCCAAGACAGAGCCTACGAGCGGTACTTC	CASSQDRAYERYF	.	.	TRBJ2-7	TRBV7-8
TGTGCCAGCACTCTCCCAGGGGGCGGCACTGAAGCTTTCTTT	CASTLPGGGTEAFF	TRBD1	few	TRBJ1-1	TRBV7-9
TGCGCCAGCAGCCACGGACTAGCGGGGGACCATAGCACAGATACGCAGTATTTT	CASSHGLAGDHSTDTQYF	TRBD2	.	TRBJ2-3	TRBV5-1
TGTGCCAGCAGTGCTAGTCCCCGGGGAGGGTACACTGAAGCTTTCTTT	CASSASPRGGYTEAFF	.	.	TRBJ1-1	TRBV25-1
TGTGCCAGCAGTCCGGGTGAGGGGAACACTGAAGCTTTCTTT	CASSPGEGNTEAFF	.	.	TRBJ1-1	TRBV28
TGCAGCGTTAGGAGGACAGGAGGTTACGAGCAGTACTTC	CSVRRTGGYEQYF	TRBD1	.	TRBJ2-7	TRBV29-1
TGCAGTGGCGGGCATCAGCCCCAGCATTTT	CSGGHQPQHF	.	.	TRBJ1-5	TRBV20-1
TGTGCCAGCAGCTTTAGAATCACCGGAGCTTTCTTT	CASSFRITGAFF	.	many	TRBJ1-1	TRBV11-2
TGTGCCAGCAGCTCGGCAAGGGTAGGGAAAGAGACCCAGTACTTC	CASSSARVGKETQYF	.	many	TRBJ2-5	TRBV5-6
TGTGCCAGCAGTTTAAGGGGGGGCTTGTATCAGCCCCAGCATTTT	CASSLRGGLYQPQHF	.	.	TRBJ1-5	TRBV27
TGTGCCAGCAGGCTGACAGTAACCTACGAGCAGTACTTC	CASRLTVTYEQYF	.	.	TRBJ2-7	TRBV7-9
TGTGCCGGCAGTTCCAGGACGTTAGTCGCGTACTTC	CAGSSRTLVAYF	.	.	TRBJ2-5	TRBV6-5
TGTGCCAGCAGCCAAGATTCAGTGCAACAGCCCCAGCATTTT	CASSQDSVQQPQHF	.	.	TRBJ1-5	TRBV7-2
TGCAGCGTTGAGGGTGAGGGAGAGGCTACCCAGTACTTC	CSVEGEGEATQYF	.	few	TRBJ2-5	TRBV29-1
TGTGCCAGCAGCCCAGGGACCACGAGCACCGGGGAGCTGTTTTTT	CASSPGTTSTGELFF	.	.	TRBJ2-2	TRBV7-3
TGCGCCAGCAAGGTTCAGGGTTGTGGCAATCAGCCCCAGCATTTT	CASKVQGCGNQPQHF	.	.	TRBJ1-5	TRBV10-1
TGCAGCGTCCCCAGCCCGACAGGGGGAGCCCAGCATTTT	CSVPSPTGGAQHF	TRBD1	many	TRBJ1-5	TRBV29-1
TGCGCCAGCAGTGAGAGGAGACTAGCTCACTACGAGCAGTACTTC	CASSERRLAHYEQYF	TRBD2	.	TRBJ2-7	TRBV10-2
TGTGCCAGCAGCCCAACAGGGGGCCGGTGGTCACCCCTCCACTTT	CASSPTGGRWSPLHF	TRBD1	.	TRBJ1-6	TRBV7-9
TGTGCCAGCAGGGACAGGGGGCGAACCTACGAGCAGTACTTC	CASRDRGRTYEQYF	TRBD1	few	TRBJ2-7	TRBV6-4
TGTGCCAGCAGCGCCGGGGGACAGTATAGCAATCAGCCCCAGCATTTT	CASSAGGQYSNQPQHF	TRBD1	.	TRBJ1-5	TRBV9
TGTGCCAGCAGCAGCGAGATTCTTTGGAGCGGGAGGGCCGTGGGGGAGCAGTACTTC	CASSSEILWSGRAVGEQYF	TRBD2	many	TRBJ2-7	TRBV7-9
TGTGCCAGCAGTACAGGGGGTCATGGCTACACCTTC	CASSTGGHGYTF	TRBD1	many	TRBJ1-2	TRBV12-3/TRBV12-4
TGTGCCAGCAGCGTAGCGGGGGCTTCTTCCTACGAGCAGTACTTC	CASSVAGASSYEQYF	.	many	TRBJ2-7	TRBV9
TGTGCCATCAGTGGAGACGGGTCCTACGAGCAGTACTTC	CAISGDGSYEQYF	.	large	TRBJ2-7	TRBV10-3
TGTGCCAGCACGTACCCCGGGACAGGGGGGAGTTCACCCCTCCACTTT	CASTYPGTGGSSPLHF	TRBD1	.	TRBJ1-6	TRBV2
TGTGCCAGCAGCTTAGTAGAGCAGTTCTTC	CASSLVEQFF	.	once	TRBJ2-1	TRBV11-2
TGCGCCAGCAAATTGGTAGGGGAATTGTATAATTCACCCCTCCACTTT	CASKLVGELYNSPLHF	.	few	TRBJ1-6	TRBV5-1
TGCAGTGCTAGAGTGCTAGCGGGAGGGTTCTACGAGCAGTACTTC	CSARVLAGGFYEQYF	TRBD2	.	TRBJ2-7	TRBV20-1
TGTGCCAGCAGTGAAAACCCTGGGACAGTGAAGTTCTACGAGCAGTACTTC	CASSENPGTVKFYEQYF	TRBD1	many	TRBJ2-7	TRBV2
TGCGCCAGCAGCTTTGAAGGGTTCGGGGAGCTGTTTTTT	CASSFEGFGELFF	.	many	TRBJ2-2	TRBV5-1
TGTGCCAGCAGTGGGCTACAACTAGCGCCAGAGGACTACGAGCAGTACTTC	CASSGLQLAPEDYEQYF	TRBD2	few	TRBJ2-7	TRBV25-1
TGTGCCATCAGTGACTCCCCAGACAACTACGGCACCGGGGAGCTGTTTTTT	CAISDSPDNYGTGELFF	.	once	TRBJ2-2	TRBV10-3
TGTGCCATTGCCAACAGGGGTTTAGACACTGAAGCTTTCTTT	CAIANRGLDTEAFF	TRBD1	once	TRBJ1-1	TRBV10-3
TGTGCCACTAGATCGGAGGGTCACTACGAGCAGTACTTC	CATRSEGHYEQYF	.	.	TRBJ2-7	TRBV27